Listed below are T cell receptor beta chains from one sample, sequenced in a study of graft-versus-host responses after intestinal transplantation. These receptors' targets are unknown. TCRdb keeps only in-frame clones here, not all; method: immunoSEQ multiplex PCR. This table has about 130,000 clones, around nine tenths appearing once. This material consisted of unstimulated CD4+ T cells sorted from spleen or lymph node cells, taken before intestinal transplant. These TCRs come from a human donor who received an intestinal transplant. The CDR3 runs from the conserved cysteine through the conserved F or W. Each record gives: clone size, J gene, D gene, V gene, CDR3 protein, CDR3 DNA. A D gene is named only where the DNA matches it firmly. A clone size is listed for some rows: how often the clone was seen (once, few, many), or a class if it is expanded.

>NA|TRBJ1-2|NA|TRBV4-2
CASSQEGRGYTF
TGTGCCAGCAGCCAAGAAGGTCGCGGCTACACCTTC
>NA|TRBJ1-1|TRBD1|TRBV9
CASSVDRANTEAFF
TGTGCCAGCAGCGTTGACAGGGCGAACACTGAAGCTTTCTTT
>NA|TRBJ2-2|NA|TRBV5-1
CASRGGGVNTGELFF
TGCGCCAGCAGAGGAGGGGGCGTGAACACCGGGGAGCTGTTTTTT
>NA|TRBJ2-1|NA|TRBV11-2
CASSTALRSEQFF
TGTGCCAGCAGCACCGCCCTACGGAGTGAGCAGTTCTTC
>NA|TRBJ1-2|NA|TRBV7-9
CASSLAEVRKSYGYTF
TGTGCCAGCAGCTTAGCGGAGGTCAGAAAATCCTATGGCTACACCTTC
>NA|TRBJ1-6|NA|TRBV9
CASSVGGRSNSPLHF
TGTGCCAGCAGCGTAGGAGGGCGGTCCAATTCACCCCTCCACTTT
>NA|TRBJ2-3|NA|TRBV27
CASSPQGPDTQYF
TGTGCCAGCAGCCCTCAGGGACCAGATACGCAGTATTTT
>NA|TRBJ1-2|NA|TRBV19
CASSNTDTDYGYTF
TGTGCCAGTAGCAACACCGACACAGACTATGGCTACACCTTC
>NA|TRBJ1-4|NA|TRBV4-2
CASSRGGGNEKLFF
TGTGCCAGCAGCCGGGGGGGAGGTAATGAAAAACTGTTTTTT
>once|TRBJ1-3|NA|TRBV5-1
CASSLEGQGNTIYF
TGCGCCAGCAGCTTGGAAGGACAAGGAAACACCATATATTTT
>NA|TRBJ2-1|TRBD1|TRBV6-5
CASSEGGQGKFF
TGTGCCAGCAGTGAAGGGGGACAGGGCAAGTTCTTC
>NA|TRBJ2-7|NA|TRBV7-2
CASSMGGGPYEQYF
TGTGCCAGCAGTATGGGGGGGGGCCCCTACGAGCAGTACTTC
>NA|TRBJ1-5|NA|TRBV6-1
CASSGEFNQPQHF
TGTGCCAGCAGTGGAGAATTTAATCAGCCCCAGCATTTT
>NA|TRBJ2-5|NA|TRBV7-2
CASSFMGTQYF
TGTGCCAGCAGCTTTATGGGGACCCAGTACTTC
>NA|TRBJ1-1|NA|TRBV29-1
CSVEGPNTEAFF
TGCAGCGTTGAGGGGCCGAACACTGAAGCTTTCTTT
>NA|TRBJ1-5|NA|TRBV2
CASSEDGQPQHF
TGTGCCAGCAGTGAAGATGGACAGCCCCAGCATTTT